This T cell receptor beta chain was captured in a study of shared clonotypes between healthy human individuals. A CD45RA+ naive subset and a CD45RA-negative memory subset were split from CD4+ cells. TCRdb keeps only in-frame clones here, not all; method: immunoSEQ multiplex PCR. Altogether 740,000 or so clones are present, around 73% being singletons, with the ten largest covering more than 1.5%. Germline CDR1 reads KGHSH; CDR2 reads LQKENI. V dropped 6 bases and J dropped 3; count of bases not matched to a gene: 8. The CDR3 extends over 15 amino acids. Sample: memory CD4+ T cells sorted from blood. Subset of the sample: CD45RA-negative fraction. The receptor was isolated from a woman aged 25 to 39 in good health. The chain has TRBV18 and TRBJ1-3, with TRBD1 matching 7 bases. The CDR3 region is CASSLNTGDGNTIYF. The CDR3 DNA follows: TGTGCCAGCTCTCTTAATACAGGGGATGGAAACACCATATATTTT.